The rows below give T cell receptor beta chains drawn from one sample of a study of beta chain features in type 1 diabetes. Assay used: immunoSEQ multiplex PCR; TCRdb lists only in-frame clones, some missing. The table lists roughly 450,000 clones, more than 11% of them singletons. Material: naive CD4+ T cells from blood. The source is a man younger than 45 in good health. Both conserved end residues are part of each CDR3. The D gene is left open where the match is weak. Rows give clone size only sometimes, using once, few, many, or a class for an expanded clone.

clone size	V gene	J gene	D gene	CDR3 protein	CDR3 DNA
.	TRBV30	TRBJ1-4	TRBD1	CAWSVLGQGEKLFF	TGTGCCTGGAGTGTTTTGGGACAGGGTGAAAAACTGTTTTTT
few	TRBV7-9	TRBJ1-2	.	CASSLSSSRVADGYTF	TGTGCCAGCAGCTTATCCTCGAGCAGGGTCGCGGATGGCTACACCTTC
once	TRBV4-3	TRBJ2-1	.	CASSQDLRRHVDNEQFF	TGCGCCAGCAGCCAAGATTTGCGCAGGCATGTGGACAATGAGCAGTTCTTC
few	TRBV30	TRBJ1-1	TRBD1	CAWSRAGGWTEAFF	TGTGCCTGGAGTCGAGCAGGGGGTTGGACTGAAGCTTTCTTT
few	TRBV4-1	TRBJ2-6	.	CASSQDQAGLSGANVLTF	TGCGCCAGCAGCCAAGATCAGGCTGGGTTATCTGGGGCCAACGTCCTGACTTTC
.	TRBV6-5	TRBJ2-1	TRBD2	CASSYFASGSSNEQFF	TGTGCCAGCAGTTACTTTGCTAGCGGGAGTTCTAATGAGCAGTTCTTC
.	TRBV4-1	TRBJ2-7	TRBD2	CASSTGTSGSYEQYF	TGCGCCAGCAGCACCGGGACTAGCGGTTCCTACGAGCAGTACTTC
few	TRBV6-6	TRBJ1-4	.	CASSYRREPNEKLFF	TGTGCCAGCAGTTACCGTAGAGAACCTAATGAAAAACTGTTTTTT
.	TRBV12-5	TRBJ2-7	.	CASGLGVLKDEQYF	TGTGCTAGTGGTTTGGGGGTATTAAAAGACGAGCAGTACTTC
few	TRBV30	TRBJ2-5	.	CAWIREETQYF	TGTGCCTGGATCAGGGAAGAGACCCAGTACTTC
few	TRBV13	TRBJ2-7	TRBD2	CASSSRLAGVDSSYEQYF	TGTGCCAGCAGCTCCCGACTAGCGGGGGTCGACAGCTCCTACGAGCAGTACTTC
few	TRBV16	TRBJ2-2	.	CASSQYSSGELFF	TGTGCCAGCAGCCAATATAGTTCCGGGGAGCTGTTTTTT
.	TRBV6-5	TRBJ1-1	.	CASSYGRGLNTEAFF	TGTGCCAGCAGTTACGGGCGGGGTTTGAACACTGAAGCTTTCTTT
.	TRBV15	TRBJ2-3	.	CATSSPKKRMGTDTQYF	TGTGCCACCAGCAGTCCAAAAAAGCGGATGGGAACAGATACGCAGTATTTT
.	TRBV20-1	TRBJ2-1	.	CSATGYNEQFF	TGCAGTGCTACAGGGTACAATGAGCAGTTCTTC
.	TRBV7-2	TRBJ2-3	.	CASSLMPTDTQYF	TGTGCCAGCAGCTTAATGCCCACAGATACGCAGTATTTT
.	TRBV4-1	TRBJ1-2	.	CASSQGGNYGYTF	TGCGCCAGCAGCCAGGGGGGAAACTATGGCTACACCTTC
few	TRBV7-9	TRBJ2-2	.	CASSLVRVTGELFF	TGTGCCAGCAGCTTAGTGAGGGTCACCGGGGAGCTGTTTTTT
.	TRBV15	TRBJ1-5	.	CATSRDSTGYQPQHF	TGTGCCACCAGCAGAGACAGTACGGGATATCAGCCCCAGCATTTT
.	TRBV5-1	TRBJ1-5	TRBD1	CASSPRTGGEGQPQHF	TGCGCCAGCAGCCCGAGGACAGGGGGCGAAGGTCAGCCCCAGCATTTT
.	TRBV25-1	TRBJ2-5	.	CASSDRTREVWTQYF	TGTGCCAGCAGTGACAGGACGAGGGAAGTGTGGACCCAGTACTTC
few	TRBV7-9	TRBJ2-5	TRBD1	CASSPDRAQETQYF	TGTGCCAGCAGCCCGGACAGGGCACAAGAGACCCAGTACTTC
few	TRBV9	TRBJ2-1	.	CASSVVGRGTEQFF	TGTGCCAGCAGCGTAGTCGGTCGGGGGACTGAGCAGTTCTTC
.	TRBV27	TRBJ2-5	TRBD1	CASSFRQGVQYF	TGTGCCAGCAGTTTTCGACAGGGAGTCCAGTACTTC
few	TRBV29-1	TRBJ2-7	TRBD1	CSVEDPGGLKQYF	TGCAGCGTTGAAGATCCAGGGGGTCTCAAGCAGTACTTC
.	TRBV5-4	TRBJ2-3	.	CASRWDRSDTQYF	TGTGCCAGCAGATGGGACCGTTCGGATACGCAGTATTTT
few	TRBV9	TRBJ2-1	.	CASSGGLTYNEQFF	TGTGCCAGCAGCGGTGGACTAACCTACAATGAGCAGTTCTTC
few	TRBV23-1	TRBJ2-3	TRBD2	CASRSGLATDTQYF	TGCGCCAGCAGGTCGGGACTAGCCACAGATACGCAGTATTTT
.	TRBV2	TRBJ1-1	.	CASRTDRWPLEAFF	TGTGCCAGCAGGACCGACAGGTGGCCCCTTGAAGCTTTCTTT
many	TRBV10-3	TRBJ2-6	TRBD1	CAISDRAGANVLTF	TGTGCCATCAGCGACAGGGCTGGGGCCAACGTCCTGACTTTC
.	TRBV27	TRBJ2-1	.	CASSLWGLYNEQFF	TGTGCCAGCAGTTTATGGGGGCTGTACAATGAGCAGTTCTTC
.	TRBV5-6	TRBJ1-2	.	CASGTAANYGYTF	TGTGCCAGCGGGACGGCTGCTAACTATGGCTACACCTTC
few	TRBV7-2	TRBJ2-3	.	CASRLGADTQYF	TGTGCCAGCAGGTTAGGTGCAGATACGCAGTATTTT
.	TRBV9	TRBJ2-2	.	CASSVALTAGELFF	TGTGCCAGCAGCGTAGCTCTGACAGCCGGGGAGCTGTTTTTT
few	TRBV6-6	TRBJ2-5	TRBD2	CASTVGREAPGETQYF	TGTGCCAGCACAGTAGGGCGGGAGGCTCCCGGGGAGACCCAGTACTTC
few	TRBV5-1	TRBJ2-5	.	CASSLDPGVIEETQYF	TGCGCCAGCAGCTTGGATCCAGGGGTAATAGAGGAGACCCAGTACTTC
few	TRBV15	TRBJ1-5	.	CATSRVTVLNQPQHF	TGTGCCACCAGCAGAGTTACGGTACTCAATCAGCCCCAGCATTTT
.	TRBV29-1	TRBJ2-5	.	CSVDGGVTETQYF	TGCAGCGTTGATGGGGGTGTGACGGAGACCCAGTACTTC
few	TRBV11-2	TRBJ2-2	.	CASSRSGTGELFF	TGTGCCAGCAGCCGGTCGGGGACCGGGGAGCTGTTTTTT
few	TRBV7-9	TRBJ2-2	.	CASSFGHSGPGELFF	TGTGCCAGCAGCTTCGGACACAGCGGCCCCGGGGAGCTGTTTTTT
.	TRBV30	TRBJ1-4	.	CAWSPQPRSEKLFF	TGTGCCTGGAGTCCCCAACCCCGGAGTGAAAAACTGTTTTTT